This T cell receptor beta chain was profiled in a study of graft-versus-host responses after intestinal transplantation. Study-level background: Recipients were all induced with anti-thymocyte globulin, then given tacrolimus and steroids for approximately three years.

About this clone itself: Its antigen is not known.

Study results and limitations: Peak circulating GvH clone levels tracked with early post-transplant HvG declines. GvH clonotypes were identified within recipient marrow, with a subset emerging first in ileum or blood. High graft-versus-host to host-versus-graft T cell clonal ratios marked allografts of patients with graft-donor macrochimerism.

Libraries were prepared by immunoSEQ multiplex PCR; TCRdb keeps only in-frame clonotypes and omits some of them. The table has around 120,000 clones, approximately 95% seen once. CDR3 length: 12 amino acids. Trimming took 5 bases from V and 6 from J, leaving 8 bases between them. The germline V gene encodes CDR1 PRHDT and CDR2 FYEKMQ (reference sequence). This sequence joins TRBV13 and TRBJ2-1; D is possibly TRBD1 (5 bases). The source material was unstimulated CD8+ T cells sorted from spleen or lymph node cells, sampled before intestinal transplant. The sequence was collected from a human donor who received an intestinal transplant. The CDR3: CASSGRGNEQFF. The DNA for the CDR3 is TGTGCCAGCAGCGGTAGGGGCAATGAGCAGTTCTTC.